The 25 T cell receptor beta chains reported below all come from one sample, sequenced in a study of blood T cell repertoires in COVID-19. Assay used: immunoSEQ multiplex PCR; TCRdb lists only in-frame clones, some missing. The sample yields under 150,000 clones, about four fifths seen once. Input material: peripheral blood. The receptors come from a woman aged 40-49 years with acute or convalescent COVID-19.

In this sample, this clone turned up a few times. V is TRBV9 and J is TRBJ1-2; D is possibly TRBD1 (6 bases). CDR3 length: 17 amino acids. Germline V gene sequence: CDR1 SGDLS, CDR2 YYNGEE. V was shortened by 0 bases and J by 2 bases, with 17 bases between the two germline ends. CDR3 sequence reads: CASSVATGQGGNYGYTF. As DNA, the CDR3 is TGTGCCAGCAGCGTAGCTACAGGGCAGGGAGGGAACTATGGCTACACCTTC.

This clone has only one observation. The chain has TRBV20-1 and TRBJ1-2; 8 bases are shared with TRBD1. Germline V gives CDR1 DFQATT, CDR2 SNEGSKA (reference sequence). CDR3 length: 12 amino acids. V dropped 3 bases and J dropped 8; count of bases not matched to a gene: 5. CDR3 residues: CSASRDRGGYTF. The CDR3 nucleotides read TGCAGTGCTAGTCGCGACAGGGGCGGCTACACCTTC.

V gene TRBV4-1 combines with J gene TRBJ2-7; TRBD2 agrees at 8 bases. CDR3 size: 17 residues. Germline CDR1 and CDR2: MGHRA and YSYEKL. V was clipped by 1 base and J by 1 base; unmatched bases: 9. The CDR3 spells CASSQGVAGGTSYEQYF. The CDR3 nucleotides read TGCGCCAGCAGCCAAGGGGTTGCGGGGGGAACATCCTACGAGCAGTACTTC.

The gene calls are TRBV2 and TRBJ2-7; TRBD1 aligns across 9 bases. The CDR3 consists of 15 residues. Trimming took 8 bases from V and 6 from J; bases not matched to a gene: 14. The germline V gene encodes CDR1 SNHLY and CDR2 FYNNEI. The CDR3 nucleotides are TGTGCCAGCCGCGTGGAACAGGGGGCTTCGGGCGAGCAGTACTTC. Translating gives CASRVEQGASGEQYF.

The CDR3 is CASSLVDRSNTEAFF. CDR3 DNA: TGTGCCAGCAGCTTAGTAGACAGGTCTAACACTGAAGCTTTCTTT. The rearrangement joins TRBV7-8 to TRBJ1-1; possibly TRBD1 for D (6 bases). CDR1 is SGHVS, CDR2 FQNEAQ, per germline. Between the trimmed V and J ends, which lost 1 base and 2 bases, there was a span of 11 bases. The CDR3 has 15 residues.

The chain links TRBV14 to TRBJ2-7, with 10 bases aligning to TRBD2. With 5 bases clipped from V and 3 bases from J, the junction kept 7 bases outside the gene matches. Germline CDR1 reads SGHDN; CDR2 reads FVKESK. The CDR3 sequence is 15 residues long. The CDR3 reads CASSASSSGGYEQYF. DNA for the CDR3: TGTGCCAGCAGCGCGTCCTCTAGCGGGGGCTACGAGCAGTACTTC.

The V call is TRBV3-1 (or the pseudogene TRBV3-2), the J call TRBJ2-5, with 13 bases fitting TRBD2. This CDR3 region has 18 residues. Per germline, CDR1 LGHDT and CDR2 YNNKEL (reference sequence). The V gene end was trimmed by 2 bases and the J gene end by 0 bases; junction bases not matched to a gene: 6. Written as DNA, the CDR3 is TGTGCCAGCAGCCAATATTCGACTAGCGGGGGGAACCAAGAGACCCAGTACTTC. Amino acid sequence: CASSQYSTSGGNQETQYF.

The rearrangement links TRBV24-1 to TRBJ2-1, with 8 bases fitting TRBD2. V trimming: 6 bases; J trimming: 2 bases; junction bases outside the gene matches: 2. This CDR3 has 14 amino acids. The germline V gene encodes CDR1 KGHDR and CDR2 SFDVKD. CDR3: CATSRGGTYNEQFF. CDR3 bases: TGTGCCACCAGTCGCGGGGGGACCTACAATGAGCAGTTCTTC.

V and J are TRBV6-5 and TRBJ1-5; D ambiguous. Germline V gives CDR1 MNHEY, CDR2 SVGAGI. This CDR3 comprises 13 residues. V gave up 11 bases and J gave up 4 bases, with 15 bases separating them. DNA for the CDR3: TGTGCCGTCGGGATGGGCGAGAATCAGCCCCAGCATTTT. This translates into CAVGMGENQPQHF.

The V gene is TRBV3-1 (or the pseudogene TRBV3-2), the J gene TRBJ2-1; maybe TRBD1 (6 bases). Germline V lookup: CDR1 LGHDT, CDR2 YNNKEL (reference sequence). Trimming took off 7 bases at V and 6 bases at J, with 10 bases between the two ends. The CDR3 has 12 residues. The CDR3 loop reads CASNGRGNEQFF. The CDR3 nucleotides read TGTGCCAGCAACGGCAGGGGCAATGAGCAGTTCTTC.

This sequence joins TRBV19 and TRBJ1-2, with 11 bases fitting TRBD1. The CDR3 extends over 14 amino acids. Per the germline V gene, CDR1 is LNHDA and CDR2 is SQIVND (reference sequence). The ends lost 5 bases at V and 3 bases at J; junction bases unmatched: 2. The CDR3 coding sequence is TGTGCCAGTAGTGGGGACAGGGGGTACTATGGCTACACCTTC. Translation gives CASSGDRGYYGYTF.

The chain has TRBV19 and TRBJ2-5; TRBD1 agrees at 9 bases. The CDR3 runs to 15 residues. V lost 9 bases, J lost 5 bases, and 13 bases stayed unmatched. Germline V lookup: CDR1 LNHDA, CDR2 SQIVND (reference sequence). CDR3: CASGPGQGKGETQYF. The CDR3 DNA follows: TGTGCCAGCGGCCCCGGACAGGGGAAAGGGGAGACCCAGTACTTC.

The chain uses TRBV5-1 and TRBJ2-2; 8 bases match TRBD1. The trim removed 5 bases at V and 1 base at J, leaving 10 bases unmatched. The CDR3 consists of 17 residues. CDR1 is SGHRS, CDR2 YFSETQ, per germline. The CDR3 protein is CASRSPSGTGNTGELFF. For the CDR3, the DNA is TGCGCCAGCAGGTCCCCGTCCGGGACAGGGAACACCGGGGAGCTGTTTTTT.

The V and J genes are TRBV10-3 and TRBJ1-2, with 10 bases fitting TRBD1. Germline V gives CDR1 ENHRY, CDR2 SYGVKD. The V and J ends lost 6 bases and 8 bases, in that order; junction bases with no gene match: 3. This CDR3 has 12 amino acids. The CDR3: CAIRPTGGGYTF. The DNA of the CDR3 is TGTGCCATCAGACCGACAGGGGGCGGCTACACCTTC.

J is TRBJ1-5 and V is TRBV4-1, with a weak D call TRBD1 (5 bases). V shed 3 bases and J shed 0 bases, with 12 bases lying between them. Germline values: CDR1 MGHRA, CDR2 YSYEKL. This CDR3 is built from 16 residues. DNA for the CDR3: TGCGCCAGCAGCCATAAAATCCAGGGTAGCAATCAGCCCCAGCATTTT. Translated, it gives CASSHKIQGSNQPQHF.

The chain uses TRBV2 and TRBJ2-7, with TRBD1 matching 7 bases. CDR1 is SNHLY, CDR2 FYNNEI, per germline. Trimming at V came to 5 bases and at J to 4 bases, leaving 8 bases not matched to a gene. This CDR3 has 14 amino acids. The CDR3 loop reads CASSMGQTYYEQYF. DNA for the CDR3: TGTGCCAGCAGTATGGGACAGACCTATTACGAGCAGTACTTC.

CDR3 in DNA: TGCGCCAGCAGCCGTTACATTGCAACTAATGAAAAACTGTTTTTT. Translating it yields CASSRYIATNEKLFF. The chain recombines TRBV4-1 with TRBJ1-4; no reliable D call. Trimming cost V 4 bases and J 0 bases, with 9 bases left between them. Germline assignment: CDR1 MGHRA and CDR2 YSYEKL. The CDR3 has 15 amino acids.

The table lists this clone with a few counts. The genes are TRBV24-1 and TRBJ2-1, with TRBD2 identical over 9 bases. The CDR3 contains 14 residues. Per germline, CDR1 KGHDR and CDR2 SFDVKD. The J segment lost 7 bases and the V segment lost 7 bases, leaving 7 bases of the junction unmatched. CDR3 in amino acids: CATSQSSGKNEQFF. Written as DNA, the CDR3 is TGTGCCACCAGCCAATCTAGCGGGAAGAATGAGCAGTTCTTC.

This chain's CDR3 is CASSSRDLYYEQYF. CDR3 nucleotide sequence: TGTGCCAGCAGTTCCCGGGACTTATACTACGAGCAGTACTTC. The V and J genes are TRBV27 and TRBJ2-7; D might be TRBD2 (6 bases). This CDR3 has 14 residues. Looked up from germline, CDR1 is MNHEY and CDR2 is SMNVEV (reference sequence). V was pared by 4 bases and J by 3 bases, with 13 bases between.

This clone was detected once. CDR3 in amino acids: CASSLEGTGALEQYF. In DNA form, the CDR3 reads TGCGCCAGCAGCTTGGAGGGGACAGGGGCTCTCGAGCAGTACTTC. The chain couples TRBV5-1 to TRBJ2-7; TRBD1 agrees at 10 bases. J was trimmed by 6 bases and V by 0 bases; bases with no gene match: 6. This CDR3 spans 15 amino acids. CDR1 SGHRS and CDR2 YFSETQ come from the germline V gene.

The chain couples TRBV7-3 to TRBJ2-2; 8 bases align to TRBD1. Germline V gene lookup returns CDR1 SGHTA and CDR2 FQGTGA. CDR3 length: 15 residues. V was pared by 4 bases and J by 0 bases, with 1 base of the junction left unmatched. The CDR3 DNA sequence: TGTGCCAGCAGCTCGACAGGGGCGAACACCGGGGAGCTGTTTTTT. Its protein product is CASSSTGANTGELFF. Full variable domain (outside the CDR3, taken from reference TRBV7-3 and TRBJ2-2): GAGVSQTPSNKVTEKGKYVELRCDPISGHTALYWYRQSLGQGPEFLIYFQGTGAADDSGLPNDRFFAVRPEGSVSTLKIQRTERGDSAVYLCASSSTGANTGELFFGEGSRLTVL.

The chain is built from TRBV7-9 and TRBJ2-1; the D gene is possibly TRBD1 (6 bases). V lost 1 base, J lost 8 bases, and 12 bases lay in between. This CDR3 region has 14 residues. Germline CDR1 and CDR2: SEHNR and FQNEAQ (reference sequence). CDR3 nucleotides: TGTGCCAGCAGCTTAGAGGGGGTAAGGTATGAGCAGTTCTTC. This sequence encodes CASSLEGVRYEQFF.

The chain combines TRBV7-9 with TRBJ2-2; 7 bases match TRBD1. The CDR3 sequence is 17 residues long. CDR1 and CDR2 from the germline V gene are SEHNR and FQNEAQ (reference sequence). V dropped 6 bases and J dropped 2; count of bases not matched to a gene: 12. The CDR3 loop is CASSPGTALLNTGELFF. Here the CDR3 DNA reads TGTGCCAGCAGTCCCGGGACAGCGCTTTTAAACACCGGGGAGCTGTTTTTT.

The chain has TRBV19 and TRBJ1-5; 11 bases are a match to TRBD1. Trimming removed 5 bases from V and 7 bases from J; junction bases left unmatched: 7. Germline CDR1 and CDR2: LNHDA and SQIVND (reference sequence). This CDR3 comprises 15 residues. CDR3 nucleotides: TGTGCCAGTAGTCGGGGAGGGACAGGGGGACAGCCCCAGCATTTT. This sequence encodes CASSRGGTGGQPQHF.

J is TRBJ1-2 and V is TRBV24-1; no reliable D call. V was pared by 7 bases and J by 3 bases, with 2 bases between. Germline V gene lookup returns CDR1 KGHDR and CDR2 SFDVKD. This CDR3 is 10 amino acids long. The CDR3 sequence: CATSYYGYTF. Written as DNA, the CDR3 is TGTGCCACCAGCTACTATGGCTACACCTTC.